This entry features one TCR beta chain sequence. Grouping used clinical history reported by participants in a survey and questionnaire. The data were taken from a study of blood T cell repertoires in COVID-19. Turning to the study itself: Acute and convalescent COVID-19 samples came from the United States, Italy and Spain.

Germline lookup yields CDR1 SGHVS and CDR2 FQNEAQ. Trimming removed 1 base from V and 3 bases from J, with 4 bases in between. CDR3 length: 12 residues. Some clones are missing from TCRdb's copy, which holds only in-frame ones; the method was immunoSEQ multiplex PCR. The table includes approximately 190,000 clones, approximately 84% detected once. The sequence was obtained from a man aged 35 to 55 who had recovered from COVID-19. The sequenced material came from PBMCs or T cells enriched from blood (not recorded which). The rearrangement uses TRBV7-8 and TRBJ2-7; no clear D gene. CDR3 amino acids: CASSLGSYEQYF. The CDR3 nucleotides are TGTGCCAGCAGCTTAGGCAGCTACGAGCAGTACTTC. Variable domain in full (rest from reference TRBV7-8 and TRBJ2-7): GAGVSQSPRYKVAKRGQDVALRCDPISGHVSLFWYQQALGQGPEFLTYFQNEAQLDKSGLPSDRFFAERPEGSVSTLKIQRTQQEDSAVYLCASSLGSYEQYFGPGTRLTVT.